The source of this T cell receptor (beta chain) is a study of blood T cell repertoires in COVID-19. This clone was picked up a small number of times. The CDR3 covers 18 residues. Germline CDR1 and CDR2: LNHDA and SQIVND (reference sequence). V lost 3 bases to trimming and J lost 7 bases; unmatched junction nucleotides: 14. Repertoires were generated with immunoSEQ multiplex PCR, while TCRdb's copy carries only in-frame clones and drops some. The table lists 250,000 to 300,000 clones, roughly 86% of them singletons, with about 4% in the top ten. The rearrangement uses TRBV19 and TRBJ1-5; 11 bases agree with TRBD1. Sequencing used peripheral blood. This sequence was found in a man aged 18 to 30 with active or convalescent COVID-19. The CDR3 nucleotides are TGTGCCAGTAGTATTCGTCCCGGGACAGGGGGGGGAAGACAGCCCCAGCATTTT. It translates to CASSIRPGTGGGRQPQHF.